Listed below are T cell receptor beta chains from one sample, sequenced in a study of CD8+ T cells in alopecia areata. This table comes from immunoSEQ multiplex PCR, and its TCRdb copy is limited to in-frame clones, with some not included. The sample includes 150,000 to 200,000 clones, about three fifths of them seen just once. The sequencing here drew on CD4+ T cells sorted from blood, taken between weeks 49 and 50, from a patient treated with tofacitinib. Receptors were obtained from a human donor with alopecia areata. Each CDR3 is given with its conserved first and last residue. Fields, in order: D gene, clone size, CDR3 length, V gene, J gene, CDR3 protein, CDR3 DNA. The D gene is left open where the match is weak. Some rows mark clone size as missing; the rest say once, few, many or name a class of expanded clone.

>-|few|13|TRBV25-1|TRBJ2-3
CASSEGTTDTQYF
TGTGCCAGCAGTGAAGGGACCACAGATACGCAGTATTTT
>-|-|14|TRBV11-3|TRBJ1-2
CASSLDESPGGYTF
TGTGCCAGCAGCTTAGACGAAAGCCCAGGTGGCTACACCTTC
>-|few|14|TRBV5-1|TRBJ2-5
CASSLRGFQETQYF
TGCGCCAGCAGCTTGAGAGGGTTCCAAGAGACCCAGTACTTC
>TRBD1|-|14|TRBV2|TRBJ2-4
CASSVGTDKNIQYF
TGTGCCAGCAGTGTTGGGACAGACAAAAACATTCAGTACTTC
>TRBD2|-|15|TRBV29-1|TRBJ2-3
CSVVFSGGLTDTQYF
TGCAGCGTTGTTTTTAGCGGGGGCCTCACAGATACGCAGTATTTT
>-|-|14|TRBV25-1|TRBJ1-5
CASSEFKVGQPQHF
TGTGCCAGCAGTGAATTTAAGGTGGGACAGCCCCAGCATTTT
>-|-|13|TRBV5-1|TRBJ1-6
CASSRDWNSPLHF
TGCGCCAGCAGCCGGGACTGGAATTCACCCCTCCACTTT
>TRBD1|-|14|TRBV30|TRBJ1-1
CAWSVGQGQLEAFF
TGTGCCTGGAGTGTAGGACAGGGGCAGCTTGAAGCTTTCTTT
>-|-|11|TRBV30|TRBJ1-1
CAWSVGSEAFF
TGTGCCTGGAGTGTAGGCAGTGAAGCTTTCTTT
>-|-|13|TRBV10-3|TRBJ2-3
CAISDKGADTQYF
TGTGCCATCAGTGACAAGGGGGCAGATACGCAGTATTTT
>-|-|15|TRBV7-9|TRBJ1-2
CASSLPGNANYGYTF
TGTGCCAGCAGCTTACCAGGGAACGCTAACTATGGCTACACCTTC
>TRBD1|-|13|TRBV29-1|TRBJ1-2
CSVRQGANYGYTF
TGCAGCGTTCGACAGGGGGCTAACTATGGCTACACCTTC
>-|-|12|TRBV5-6|TRBJ1-5
CASSFGNQPQHF
TGTGCCAGCAGCTTTGGCAATCAGCCCCAGCATTTT
>-|few|12|TRBV29-1|TRBJ2-5
CSVAEREETQYF
TGCAGCGTGGCCGAGCGGGAAGAGACCCAGTACTTC
>-|-|13|TRBV7-2|TRBJ2-7
CASSQDWVTEQYF
TGTGCCAGCAGCCAAGACTGGGTGACCGAGCAGTACTTC
>-|-|12|TRBV29-1|TRBJ1-2
CSSSGGDYGYTF
TGCAGCAGTTCGGGGGGCGACTATGGCTACACCTTC
>TRBD1|-|12|TRBV29-1|TRBJ2-7
CSVDGTDLEQYF
TGCAGCGTTGATGGGACAGATCTCGAGCAGTACTTC
>-|-|16|TRBV7-6|TRBJ2-3
CASSLGDGTSTDTQYF
TGTGCCAGCAGCTTAGGGGACGGAACTAGCACAGATACGCAGTATTTT
>-|-|16|TRBV11-2|TRBJ2-7
CASSLGGQKNSYEQYF
TGTGCCAGCAGCTTAGGAGGGCAGAAGAACTCCTACGAGCAGTACTTC
>-|-|14|TRBV7-9|TRBJ2-3
CASSFGSVADTQYF
TGTGCCAGCAGCTTCGGGTCTGTGGCAGATACGCAGTATTTT
>-|-|15|TRBV4-2|TRBJ1-3
CASSSRQFSGNTIYF
TGTGCCAGCAGCTCGCGACAGTTCTCTGGAAACACCATATATTTT
>TRBD1|-|16|TRBV5-6|TRBJ1-2
CASSGQGRGRSDGYTF
TGTGCCAGCAGCGGACAGGGGAGAGGGCGATCGGATGGCTACACCTTC
>-|-|15|TRBV7-2|TRBJ2-3
CASSFWGADTDTQYF
TGTGCCAGCAGCTTCTGGGGGGCGGACACAGATACGCAGTATTTT
>TRBD1|once|16|TRBV7-6|TRBJ1-6
CASSLSPGGGNSPLHF
TGTGCCAGCAGCTTAAGCCCAGGGGGCGGAAATTCACCCCTCCACTTT
>-|few|15|TRBV29-1|TRBJ2-1
CSVTPSLVPGNEQFF
TGCAGCGTCACACCATCCCTAGTGCCCGGGAATGAGCAGTTCTTC
>TRBD1|-|15|TRBV29-1|TRBJ1-2
CSVFVAGGGNYGYTF
TGCAGCGTCTTTGTGGCAGGGGGCGGTAACTATGGCTACACCTTC
>-|once|15|TRBV29-1|TRBJ1-1
CSVEGGASVATEAFF
TGCAGCGTTGAAGGGGGGGCTTCTGTGGCCACTGAAGCTTTCTTT
>-|-|14|TRBV9|TRBJ1-6
CASSATLPGSPLHF
TGTGCCAGCAGCGCGACTCTTCCAGGATCACCCCTCCACTTT
>-|-|16|TRBV5-6|TRBJ2-6
CASSVNRGGGANVLTF
TGTGCCAGCAGCGTGAACAGGGGAGGAGGGGCCAACGTCCTGACTTTC
>-|once|12|TRBV25-1|TRBJ1-1
CASSGHVSEAFF
TGTGCCAGCAGTGGCCACGTCTCTGAAGCTTTCTTT
>-|-|13|TRBV29-1|TRBJ1-1
CSVRGRMNTEAFF
TGCAGCGTCCGGGGGAGAATGAACACTGAAGCTTTCTTT
>TRBD1|-|14|TRBV30|TRBJ2-7
CAWTDRGTPYEQYF
TGTGCCTGGACCGACAGGGGCACCCCCTACGAGCAGTACTTC
>-|-|12|TRBV7-2|TRBJ1-4
CASSHDREKLFF
TGTGCCAGCAGCCATGACAGGGAAAAACTGTTTTTT
>-|-|13|TRBV30|TRBJ1-2
CAWSFDGKGGYTF
TGTGCCTGGAGCTTCGACGGTAAAGGTGGCTACACCTTC
>TRBD1|-|15|TRBV29-1|TRBJ2-1
CSVGSGQGAGNEQFF
TGCAGCGTAGGCTCGGGACAGGGGGCGGGAAATGAGCAGTTCTTC
>-|-|13|TRBV6-4|TRBJ2-1
CASSDRQGLKQFF
TGTGCCAGCAGTGACCGCCAGGGACTGAAGCAGTTCTTC
>TRBD1|-|14|TRBV29-1|TRBJ2-2
CSVGTGVNTGELFF
TGCAGCGTCGGGACAGGGGTTAACACCGGGGAGCTGTTTTTT
>-|-|15|TRBV4-3|TRBJ1-2
CASSQVILSPGGYTF
TGCGCCAGCAGCCAAGTGATCTTGAGTCCCGGTGGCTACACCTTC